This TCR beta chain derives from a study of T cell responses to AZD1222 COVID-19 vaccine. On this clone itself: Its specificity is unknown.

The data were produced by immunoSEQ multiplex PCR, yet TCRdb's version contains in-frame clones alone and is incomplete. The sample has 100,000 to 150,000 clones; under 90% are singletons. Whole-study results and caveats: At study baseline, merely five or six AZD1222 recipients were seropositive. Repertoires were obtained only post-peak T cell response.

J was trimmed by 3 bases and V by 5 bases; bases with no gene match: 4. Germline V gene lookup returns CDR1 SGDLS and CDR2 YYNGEE. The length of the CDR3 is 14 residues. The V call is TRBV9, the J call TRBJ2-1, with 8 bases fitting TRBD2. The TCR comes from an adult in good health. This sample comprised peripheral blood, obtained on day 0 of AZD1222 vaccination. CDR3: CASSRSGNYNEQFF. Here the CDR3 DNA reads TGTGCCAGCAGTCGTAGCGGGAACTACAATGAGCAGTTCTTC.